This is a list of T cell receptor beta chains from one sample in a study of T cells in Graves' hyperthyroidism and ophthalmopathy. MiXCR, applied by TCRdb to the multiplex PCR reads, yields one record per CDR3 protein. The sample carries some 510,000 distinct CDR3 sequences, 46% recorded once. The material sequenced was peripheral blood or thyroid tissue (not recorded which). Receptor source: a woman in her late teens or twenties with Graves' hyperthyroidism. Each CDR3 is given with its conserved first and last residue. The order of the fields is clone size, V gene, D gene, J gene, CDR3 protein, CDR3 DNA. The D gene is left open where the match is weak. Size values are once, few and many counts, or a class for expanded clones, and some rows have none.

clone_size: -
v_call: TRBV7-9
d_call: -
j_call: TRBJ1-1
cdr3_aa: CASSLEYGNTEAFF
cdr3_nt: TGTGCCAGCAGCTTAGAGTATGGGAACACTGAAGCTTTCTTT

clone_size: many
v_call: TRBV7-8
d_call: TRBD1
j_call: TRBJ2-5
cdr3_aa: CASSLPGQGQETQYF
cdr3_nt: TGTGCCAGCAGCTTACCGGGACAGGGCCAAGAGACCCAGTACTTC

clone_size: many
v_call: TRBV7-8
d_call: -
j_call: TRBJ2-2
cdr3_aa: CASSFPGELFF
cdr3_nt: TGTGCCAGCAGCTTCCCCGGGGAGCTGTTTTTT

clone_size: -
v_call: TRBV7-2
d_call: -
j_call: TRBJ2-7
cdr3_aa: CASSPPLPRAKEQYF
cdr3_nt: TGTGCCAGCAGCCCACCTCTCCCCAGGGCGAAAGAGCAGTACTTC

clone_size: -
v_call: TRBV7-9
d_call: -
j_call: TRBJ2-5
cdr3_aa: CASSTDRQETQYF
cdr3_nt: TGTGCCAGCAGCACGGACCGGCAAGAGACCCAGTACTTC

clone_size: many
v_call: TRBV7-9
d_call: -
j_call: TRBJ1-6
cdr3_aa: CASSLAGRNSPLHF
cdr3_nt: TGTGCCAGCAGCTTAGCGGGACGTAATTCACCCCTCCACTTT

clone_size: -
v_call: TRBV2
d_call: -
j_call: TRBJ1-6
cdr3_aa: CASSLWGSPLHF
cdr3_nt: TGTGCCAGCAGTTTATGGGGTTCACCCCTCCACTTT

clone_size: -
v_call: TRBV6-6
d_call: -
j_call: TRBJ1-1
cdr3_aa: CASRFSEGTEAFF
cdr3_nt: TGTGCCAGCAGGTTCAGTGAAGGCACTGAAGCTTTCTTT

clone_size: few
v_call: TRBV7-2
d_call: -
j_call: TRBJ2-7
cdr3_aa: CASSPRGRPREQYF
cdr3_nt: TGTGCCAGCAGCCCCAGGGGACGGCCGCGCGAGCAGTACTTC

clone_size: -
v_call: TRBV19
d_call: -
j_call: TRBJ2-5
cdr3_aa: CASSISARQETQYF
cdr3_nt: TGTGCCAGTAGTATTTCCGCGAGGCAAGAGACCCAGTACTTC

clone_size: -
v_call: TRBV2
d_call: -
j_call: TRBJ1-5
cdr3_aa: CASEGIRLNQPQHF
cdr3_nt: TGTGCCAGCGAGGGGATCCGGCTGAATCAGCCCCAGCATTTT

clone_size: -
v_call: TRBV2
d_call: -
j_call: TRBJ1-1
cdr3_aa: CASSPRAGEGAFF
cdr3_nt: TGTGCCAGCTCACCCCGGGCCGGGGAGGGCGCTTTCTTT

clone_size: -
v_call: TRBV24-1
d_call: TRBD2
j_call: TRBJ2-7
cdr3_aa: CATSDRLAGTYEQYF
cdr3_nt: TGTGCCACCAGTGACAGACTAGCGGGCACCTACGAGCAGTACTTC

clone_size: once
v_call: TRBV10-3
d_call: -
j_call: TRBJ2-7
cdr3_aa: CARRGAQSYEQYF
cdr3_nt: TGTGCTAGACGGGGGGCGCAGAGCTACGAGCAGTACTTC

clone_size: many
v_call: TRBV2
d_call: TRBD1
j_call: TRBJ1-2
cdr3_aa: CASSTGVDYGYTF
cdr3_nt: TGTGCCAGCAGTACAGGGGTTGACTATGGCTACACCTTC

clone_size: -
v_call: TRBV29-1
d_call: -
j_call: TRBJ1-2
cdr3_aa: CSERGGNYGYTF
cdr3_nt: TGCAGCGAAAGGGGGGGGAACTATGGCTACACCTTC

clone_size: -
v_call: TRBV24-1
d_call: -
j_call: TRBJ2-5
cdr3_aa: CATSDGGVAQYF
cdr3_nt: TGTGCCACCAGTGACGGCGGGGTTGCCCAGTACTTC

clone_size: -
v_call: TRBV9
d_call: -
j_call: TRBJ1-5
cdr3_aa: CASSDSEYSNQPQHF
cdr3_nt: TGTGCCAGCAGCGACTCCGAGTATAGCAATCAGCCCCAGCATTTT

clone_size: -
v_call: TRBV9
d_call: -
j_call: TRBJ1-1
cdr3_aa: CASSATGTPGAEAFF
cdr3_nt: TGTGCCAGCAGCGCCACCGGGACCCCGGGAGCTGAAGCTTTCTTT

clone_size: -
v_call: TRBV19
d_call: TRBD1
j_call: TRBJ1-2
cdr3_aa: CASSRDRVGYGYTF
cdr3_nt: TGTGCCAGTAGTAGGGACAGGGTAGGCTATGGCTACACCTTC

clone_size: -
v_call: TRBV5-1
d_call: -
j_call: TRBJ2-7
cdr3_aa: CASSTTAGLYEQYF
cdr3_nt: TGCGCCAGCAGCACCACGGCCGGGCTCTACGAGCAGTACTTC

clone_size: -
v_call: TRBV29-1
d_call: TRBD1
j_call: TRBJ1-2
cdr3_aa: CSVGTSLTGVGYGYTF
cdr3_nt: TGCAGCGTTGGCACATCACTTACAGGGGTAGGCTATGGCTACACCTTC

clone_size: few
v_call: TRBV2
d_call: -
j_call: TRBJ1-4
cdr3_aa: CASSDGGLDEKLFF
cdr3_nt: TGTGCCAGCAGTGACGGTGGGCTCGATGAAAAACTGTTTTTT

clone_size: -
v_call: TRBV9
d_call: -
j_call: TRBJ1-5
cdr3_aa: CASSVAGAGSEPQHF
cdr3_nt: TGTGCCAGCAGCGTAGCTGGGGCAGGGAGTGAGCCCCAGCATTTT